This TCR beta chain was recorded in a study of blood T cells in healthy people across ages. Notes on the study in general: Correlation between TCR beta diversity and naive T cell percentage was strong. With age, beta diversity per million T cells declined roughly linearly, significantly by 30 to 40. Those diversity estimates obtained from one million T cells were thought to be underestimates.

The germline V gene has CDR1 MNHEY and CDR2 SMNVEV (reference sequence). Trimming cost V 6 bases and J 1 base, with 16 bases left between them. The CDR3 length is 16 residues. As concerns this clonotype: The target antigen is unknown.

For the second PCR, which ran for about 6 to 11 cycles, a sample-barcoded 5' primer and a J-beta primer mix were used. TCRdb reprocessed the 5' RACE reads via MiXCR and lists one record per CDR3 protein. The sample includes around 970,000 distinct CDR3 sequences, 51% of them seen just once. The clonotype was recovered from a woman aged 55-69 years in good health. Sequenced sample: blood. The V call is TRBV27, the J call TRBJ1-5; D might be TRBD1 (5 bases). CDR3 coding DNA: TGTGCCAGCAGCCCCGATCGATGGGGGAGCAATCAGCCCCAGCATTTT. This sequence encodes CASSPDRWGSNQPQHF.